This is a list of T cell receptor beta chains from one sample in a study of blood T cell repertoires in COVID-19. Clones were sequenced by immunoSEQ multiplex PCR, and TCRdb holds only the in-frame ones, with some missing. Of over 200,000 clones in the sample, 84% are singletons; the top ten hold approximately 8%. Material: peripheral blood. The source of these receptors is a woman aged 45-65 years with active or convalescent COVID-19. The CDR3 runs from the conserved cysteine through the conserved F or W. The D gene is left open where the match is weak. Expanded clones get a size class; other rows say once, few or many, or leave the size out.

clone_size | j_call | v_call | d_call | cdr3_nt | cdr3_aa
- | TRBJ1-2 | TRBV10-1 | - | TGCGCCAGCAGTGGACAGAAGGACTATGGCTACACCTTC | CASSGQKDYGYTF
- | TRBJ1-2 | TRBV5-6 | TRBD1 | TGTGCCAGCAGCTTGGCGGGACAGTCCCGCTACACCTTC | CASSLAGQSRYTF
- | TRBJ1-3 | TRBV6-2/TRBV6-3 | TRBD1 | TGTGCCAGCAGTGGACAGGGGAAGAGCTCTGGAAACACCATATATTTT | CASSGQGKSSGNTIYF
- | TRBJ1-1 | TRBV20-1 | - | TGCAGTGCTTCCCTCTTGGCCACGGCTTTCTTT | CSASLLATAFF
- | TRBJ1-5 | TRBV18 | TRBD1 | TGTGCCAGCTCACCGGGACAGGGTACCAATCAGCCCCAGCATTTT | CASSPGQGTNQPQHF
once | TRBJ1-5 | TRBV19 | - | TGTGCCAGCAATAACAGAGGCAATCAGCCCCAGCATTTT | CASNNRGNQPQHF
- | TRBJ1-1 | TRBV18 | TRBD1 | TGTGCCAGCTCACCACTGGGACAGGGACCTGAAGCTTTCTTT | CASSPLGQGPEAFF
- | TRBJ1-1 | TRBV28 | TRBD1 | TGTGCCAGCAGTTTAACCCAGGGGGCCGCCACTGAAGCTTTCTTT | CASSLTQGAATEAFF
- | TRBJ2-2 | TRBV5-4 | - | TGTGCCAGCAGCTTGTTTGTGGGCACCAAAAACACCGGGGAGCTGTTTTTT | CASSLFVGTKNTGELFF
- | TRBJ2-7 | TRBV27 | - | TGTGCCAGCAGACCCACGGCGGGTCGTTATTCATACGAGCAGTACTTC | CASRPTAGRYSYEQYF
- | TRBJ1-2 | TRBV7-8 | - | TGTGCCAGCAGCTTAGAGACATATGGCTACACCTTC | CASSLETYGYTF
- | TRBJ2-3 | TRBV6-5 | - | TGTGCCAGCAGGCTAGGGGTGGCAGATACGCAGTATTTT | CASRLGVADTQYF
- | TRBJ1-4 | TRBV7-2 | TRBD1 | TGTGCCAGCAGCTTGACAGGGATAAATGAAAAACTGTTTTTT | CASSLTGINEKLFF
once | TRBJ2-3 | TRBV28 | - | TGTGCCAGCAGGGGGCAAGGCACAGATACGCAGTATTTT | CASRGQGTDTQYF
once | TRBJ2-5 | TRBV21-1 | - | TGTGCCAGTAAAGAACAGGGCCCAGAGACCCAGTACTTC | CASKEQGPETQYF
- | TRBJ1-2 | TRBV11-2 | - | TGTGCCAGCAGCTTAGACCAGGGAGGGGTCGGCTACACCTTC | CASSLDQGGVGYTF
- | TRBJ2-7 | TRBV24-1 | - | TGTGCCACCAGTGATTTCCGGGGCGAGCAGTACTTC | CATSDFRGEQYF
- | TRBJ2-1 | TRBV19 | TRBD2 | TGTGCCAGTAGTATAGGAGGGACTAGCGGGGTTGAGCAGTTCTTC | CASSIGGTSGVEQFF
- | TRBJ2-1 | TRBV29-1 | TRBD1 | TGCAGCGTAGAAGGACAGGGGTCACGCAATGAGCAGTTCTTC | CSVEGQGSRNEQFF
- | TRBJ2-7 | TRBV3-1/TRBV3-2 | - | TGTGCCAGCAGCCAAGCGGGTCTGCCTCCCTACGAGCAGTACTTC | CASSQAGLPPYEQYF
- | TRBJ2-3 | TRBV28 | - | TGTGCCAGCAGCCTGAGGGGCACAGATACGCAGTATTTT | CASSLRGTDTQYF
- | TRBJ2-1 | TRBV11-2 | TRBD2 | TGTGCCAGCAGACTAGCGGGAGGGCATGAGCAGTTCTTC | CASRLAGGHEQFF
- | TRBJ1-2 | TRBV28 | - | TGTGCCATGGGCCAGGGAGGCGACTATGGCTACACCTTC | CAMGQGGDYGYTF
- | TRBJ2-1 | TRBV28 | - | TGTGCCAGCAGTTTAGAGGGAGTACGATCCTACAATGAGCAGTTCTTC | CASSLEGVRSYNEQFF
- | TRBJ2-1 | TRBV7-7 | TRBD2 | TGTGCCAGCAGCTTAGCGGGAGGGCCTTATGAAGAGCAGTTCTTC | CASSLAGGPYEEQFF
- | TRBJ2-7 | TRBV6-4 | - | TGTGCCGGCGATTACAGGACCATGTACGAGCAGTACTTC | CAGDYRTMYEQYF
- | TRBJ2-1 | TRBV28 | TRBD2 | TGTGCCAGCAGTTTTGGGCGGACTAGTAATGAGCAGTTCTTC | CASSFGRTSNEQFF
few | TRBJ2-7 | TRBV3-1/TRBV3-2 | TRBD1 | TGTGCCAGCAGCTACAGGGGGACCTACGAGCAGTACTTC | CASSYRGTYEQYF
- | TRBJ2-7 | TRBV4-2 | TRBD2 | TGTGCCAGCAGACAGACTAGCGGGAGTTACGAGCAGTACTTC | CASRQTSGSYEQYF
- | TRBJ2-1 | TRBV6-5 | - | TGTGCCAGCCGCCGAGGGGGAGACAATGAGCAGTTCTTC | CASRRGGDNEQFF
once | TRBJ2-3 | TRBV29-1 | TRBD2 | TGCAGCGTCGACCTGCGGACTAGCGGGAGTGAGAGCACAGATACGCAGTATTTT | CSVDLRTSGSESTDTQYF
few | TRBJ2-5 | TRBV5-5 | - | TGTGCCAGCAGCCTAGGACATATCCAAGAGACCCAGTACTTC | CASSLGHIQETQYF
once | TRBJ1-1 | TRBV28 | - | TGTGCCAGCCGCCTCCCTCTTGGACGGGGTGAAGCTTTCTTT | CASRLPLGRGEAFF
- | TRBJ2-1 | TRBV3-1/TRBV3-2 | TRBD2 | TGTGCCAGCAGCCCGAGGACTAGCGGGACCTTTCGCTCCTACAATGAGCAGTTCTTC | CASSPRTSGTFRSYNEQFF
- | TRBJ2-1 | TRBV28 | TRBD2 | TGTGCCAGCAGTTTGCAAAGGACTAGCGGGAGGGCAAGGGAGCAGTTCTTC | CASSLQRTSGRAREQFF
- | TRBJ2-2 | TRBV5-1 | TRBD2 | TGCGCCAGCAGCCCTCCGTTAGCGGGTAACACCGGGGAGCTGTTTTTT | CASSPPLAGNTGELFF
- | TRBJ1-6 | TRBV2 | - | TGTGCCAGCAGTGTACAGTCCTCAAATAATTCACCCCTCCACTTT | CASSVQSSNNSPLHF
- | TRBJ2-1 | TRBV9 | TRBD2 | TGTGCCAGCAGCCCACAAGCGGGAGCCTCATACAATGAGCAGTTCTTC | CASSPQAGASYNEQFF
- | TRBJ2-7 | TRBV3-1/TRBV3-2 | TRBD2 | TGTGCCAGCAGCCAAGGCAGGGCTAGCGGATACGAGCAGTACTTC | CASSQGRASGYEQYF
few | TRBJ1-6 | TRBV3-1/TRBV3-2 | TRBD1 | TGTGCCAGCAGCCAACCAACGACAGGGAAACATTCACCCCTCCACTTT | CASSQPTTGKHSPLHF
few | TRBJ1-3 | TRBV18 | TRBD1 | TGTGCCAGCTCACCTATGGGACAGGACTCTGGAAACACCATATATTTT | CASSPMGQDSGNTIYF
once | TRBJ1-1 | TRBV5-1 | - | TGCGCCAGCAGCTTCGCAGGGCACACTGAAGCTTTCTTT | CASSFAGHTEAFF
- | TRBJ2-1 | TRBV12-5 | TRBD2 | TGTGCTAGTGGTTTGCTTAGCGGGAGTATATCAAATGAGCAGTTCTTC | CASGLLSGSISNEQFF
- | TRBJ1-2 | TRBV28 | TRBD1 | TGTGCCAGCATAAGACAGGGCCTTGGTTATGGCTACACCTTC | CASIRQGLGYGYTF
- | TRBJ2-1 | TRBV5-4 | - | TGTGCCAGCAGCAGACCCGGGACTGAATACAATGAGCAGTTCTTC | CASSRPGTEYNEQFF
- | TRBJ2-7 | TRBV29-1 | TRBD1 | TGCAGCGTTGGGCCTTTGGGGGACAGCTCCTACGAGCAGTACTTC | CSVGPLGDSSYEQYF
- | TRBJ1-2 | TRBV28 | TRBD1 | TGTGCCAGCAGTGAACCAGGGACAGCTAACTATGGCTACACCTTC | CASSEPGTANYGYTF
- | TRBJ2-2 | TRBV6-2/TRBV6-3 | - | TGTGCCAGCAGTTTTCAGGGGAACACCGGGGAGCTGTTTTTT | CASSFQGNTGELFF
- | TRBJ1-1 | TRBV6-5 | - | TGTGCCAGCAGTTACCAGGGATCCACTGAAGCTTTCTTT | CASSYQGSTEAFF
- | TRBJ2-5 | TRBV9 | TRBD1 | TGTGCCAGCAGCGCACAAGACAGGGGAGAGACCCAGTACTTC | CASSAQDRGETQYF
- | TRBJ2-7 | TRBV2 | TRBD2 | TGTGCCAGCACCATAGCGGGAGCGTTTCGGGACGAGCAGTACTTC | CASTIAGAFRDEQYF
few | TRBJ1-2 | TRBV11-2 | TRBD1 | TGTGCCAGCAGCCAGAGACCGACAGGGGAGGACCGAGGCTACACCTTC | CASSQRPTGEDRGYTF
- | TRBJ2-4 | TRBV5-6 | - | TGTGCCAGCAGCTTGGGTTTCGTGGGCAGGGGCGAAGCCAAAAACATTCAGTACTTC | CASSLGFVGRGEAKNIQYF
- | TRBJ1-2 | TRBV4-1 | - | TGCGCCAGCAGCCAAGATCCAGGGGATCGCTATGGCTACACCTTC | CASSQDPGDRYGYTF
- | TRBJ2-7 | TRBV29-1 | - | TGCAGCGTTGAAGGTGGGGGGAGGATGGACGCCTACGAGCAGTACTTC | CSVEGGGRMDAYEQYF
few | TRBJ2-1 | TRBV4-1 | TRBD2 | TGCGCCAGCAGCCGGAACATAGCGGGGAGCTCCTACAATGAGCAGTTCTTC | CASSRNIAGSSYNEQFF
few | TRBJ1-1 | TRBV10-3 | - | TGTGCCATCAGTGAGGCAGACAAGAACACTGAAGCTTTCTTT | CAISEADKNTEAFF
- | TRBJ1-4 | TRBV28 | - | TGTGCCACCAAGCAGACCGGAAAGCGTGAAAAACTGTTTTTT | CATKQTGKREKLFF
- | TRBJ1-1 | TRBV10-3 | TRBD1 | TGTGCCATCAGAGACAAAATTGCGACAGGGATGGGGACTGAAGCTTTCTTT | CAIRDKIATGMGTEAFF
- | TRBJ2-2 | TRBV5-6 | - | TGTGCCAGCAGCTTGTCTCCGGACAGCCAGAGCCGGGAGCTGTTTTTT | CASSLSPDSQSRELFF